Given below is one T cell receptor beta chain in context. TCRdb's table, derived via immunoSEQ multiplex PCR, lists solely in-frame clones and lacks some. Of a few hundred thousand clones listed, 80% to 90% are singletons. The CDR3 contains 15 residues. The V segment lost 7 bases and the J segment 4 bases; nucleotides outside the gene matches: 8. The germline gives CDR1 LNHDA, CDR2 SQIVND (reference sequence). This entry is derived from a study of blood T cell repertoires in COVID-19. The receptor's source is a woman aged 50 to 60 who had recovered from COVID-19. Sequencing was performed on PBMCs or T cells enriched from blood (not recorded which). The rearrangement uses TRBV19 and TRBJ1-5; 9 bases are shared with TRBD1. For the CDR3, the DNA is TGTGCCAGTATCTCGGGACAGGGCTTGAATCAGCCCCAGCATTTT. Translation: CASISGQGLNQPQHF.